The 26 T cell receptor beta chains in this list originate from one sample, sequenced in a study of blood T cell repertoires in COVID-19. The protocol was immunoSEQ multiplex PCR, while the TCRdb copy is restricted to in-frame clones and leaves out a portion. Altogether about 150,000 clones are present, 87% being singletons, with the ten largest covering around 4.6%. The sample taken for sequencing was peripheral blood. Receptors originate from a woman in her sixties or seventies with active or convalescent COVID-19.

The CDR3 loop is CASSSGLAGEQYF. Here the CDR3 DNA reads TGTGCCAGCAGCTCAGGACTAGCGGGGGAGCAGTACTTC. The chain combines TRBV5-4 with TRBJ2-7; 12 nucleotides match TRBD2. The CDR3 loop spans 13 amino acids. Trimming removed 3 bases from V and 7 bases from J; junction bases left unmatched: 2. Germline CDR1 SGHNT, CDR2 YYREEE (reference sequence).

The V gene is TRBV7-9, the J gene TRBJ1-5; TRBD1 is a possible D gene (6 bases). Trimming removed 3 bases at V and 6 bases at J, with 12 bases between. CDR3 length: 14 amino acids. Germline V gene sequence: CDR1 SEHNR, CDR2 FQNEAQ (reference sequence). CDR3 nucleotides: TGTGCCAGCAGCTTCGAAGGGGGAGTTCAGCCCCAGCATTTT. This codes for CASSFEGGVQPQHF.

V gene TRBV5-4 combines with J gene TRBJ2-1; tentatively, D is TRBD2 (6 bases). From germline, CDR1 is SGHNT and CDR2 YYREEE (reference sequence). V was cut by 4 bases and J by 6 bases, with 17 bases left in between. The CDR3 has 15 amino acids. DNA for the CDR3: TGTGCCAGCAGCCAGAAAGCAGGGACTTTCAATGAGCAGTTCTTC. Protein product: CASSQKAGTFNEQFF.

The chain recombines TRBV2 with TRBJ2-5; D might be TRBD1 (5 bases). The V end was cut by 7 bases, the J end by 2 bases, with 11 bases between. CDR3 size: 13 residues. CDR1 and CDR2 (germline): SNHLY, FYNNEI. The CDR3 reads CASTGQRQETQYF. The CDR3 DNA reads as TGTGCCAGCACCGGACAAAGACAAGAGACCCAGTACTTC.

The rearrangement uses TRBV5-1 and TRBJ1-6; D remains ambiguous. The CDR3 has 16 residues. Germline-derived CDR1 and CDR2 are SGHRS and YFSETQ. With 0 bases removed from V and 5 bases from J, the gap between germline ends came to 12 bases. This CDR3 reads CASSLVPGMDNSPLHF. CDR3 coding DNA: TGCGCCAGCAGCTTGGTTCCGGGGATGGATAATTCACCCCTCCACTTT.

The chain employs TRBV28 and TRBJ1-1, with D possibly TRBD1 on 6 matching bases. The V gene's germline CDR1 is MDHEN and CDR2 SYDVKM. The CDR3 has 16 residues. Trimming removed 4 bases at V and 4 bases at J, with 19 bases between. The CDR3 loop reads CASSSSSGGASTEAFF. The CDR3 DNA reads as TGTGCCAGCAGTTCTTCATCCGGGGGGGCGAGCACTGAAGCTTTCTTT.

V gene TRBV18 combines with J gene TRBJ2-3; 9 bases fit TRBD1. The CDR3 contains 15 residues. With 6 bases clipped from V and 3 bases from J, the junction kept 7 bases outside the gene matches. The germline V gene encodes CDR1 KGHSH and CDR2 LQKENI. The CDR3 DNA follows: TGTGCCAGCTCCCGGACGGGACAGGGAACAGATACGCAGTATTTT. This encodes CASSRTGQGTDTQYF.

In the case of this clone: One junction end disagrees with the germline gene, perhaps due to a read error. The rearrangement links TRBV20-1 to TRBJ2-7; 7 bases are shared with TRBD2. CDR3 size: 8 residues. Germline V CDR1 and CDR2: DFQATT, SNEGSKA (reference sequence). The CDR3 nucleotides read TGCAGTGCTGGGGGAGGGGACTTC. Its translation: CSAGGGDF.

This clone was seen a few times. The gene calls are TRBV4-1 and TRBJ1-1; perhaps TRBD1 as D (5 bases). The CDR3 has 14 amino acids. Germline CDR1 is MGHRA and CDR2 is YSYEKL. V gave up 6 bases and J gave up 6 bases, with 17 bases separating them. The CDR3 reads CASRIYGGASEAFF. CDR3 bases: TGCGCCAGCAGGATCTATGGAGGGGCCTCTGAAGCTTTCTTT.

The genes are TRBV16 and TRBJ1-6, with 7 bases lining up with TRBD1. CDR3 length: 15 amino acids. Trimming took 2 bases from V and 5 from J; bases not matched to a gene: 3. The germline CDR1 and CDR2 sequences are KGHSY and FQNENV. The CDR3, as DNA: TGTGCCAGCAGCCAAAGGACAGGTGATAATTCACCCCTCCACTTT. Protein sequence: CASSQRTGDNSPLHF.

In this sample, this clone turned up once. This chain links TRBV19 with TRBJ1-2, with 8 bases aligning to TRBD1. Germline V lookup: CDR1 LNHDA, CDR2 SQIVND (reference sequence). This CDR3 has 15 residues. The V segment lost 10 bases and the J segment 4 bases; nucleotides outside the gene matches: 14. CDR3: CATTKGDRRGYGYTF. The CDR3 DNA follows: TGTGCCACGACCAAAGGGGACAGGCGGGGCTATGGCTACACCTTC.

V and J are TRBV6-5 and TRBJ1-6; 9 nucleotides agree with TRBD1. The J segment lost 7 bases and the V segment lost 0 bases, leaving 4 bases of the junction unmatched. The CDR3 has 16 amino acids. Germline CDR1 MNHEY, CDR2 SVGAGI. CDR3 DNA: TGTGCCAGCAGTTACTCTGGGACAGGGCAAAATTCACCCCTCCACTTT. Amino acid sequence: CASSYSGTGQNSPLHF.

The chain uses TRBV29-1 and TRBJ2-3; TRBD2 matches 7 bases. The CDR3 is 14 amino acids. Trimming at V came to 4 bases and at J to 2 bases, leaving 6 bases not matched to a gene. Germline V CDR1 and CDR2: SQVTM, ANQGSEA. CDR3 in amino acids: CSVGGGGFTDTQYF. The CDR3, as DNA: TGCAGCGTTGGGGGGGGAGGTTTCACAGATACGCAGTATTTT.

The V and J genes are TRBV18 and TRBJ2-6; TRBD1 aligns across 8 bases. Per germline, CDR1 KGHSH and CDR2 LQKENI. V was pared by 6 bases and J by 0 bases, with 10 bases of the junction left unmatched. CDR3 length: 18 residues. CDR3 loop: CASSYGQGVPSGANVLTF. CDR3 bases: TGTGCCAGCTCCTACGGACAGGGAGTACCCTCTGGGGCCAACGTCCTGACTTTC.

The chain uses TRBV6-2 or TRBV6-3 and TRBJ2-2; tentatively, D is TRBD1 (6 bases). The germline CDR1 and CDR2 sequences are MNHEY and SVGEGT. CDR3 size: 15 residues. Trimming removed 2 bases from V and 6 bases from J, with 13 bases in between. CDR3 nucleotides: TGTGCCAGCAGTTACGGCAGGGGCGAGGCCGGGGAGCTGTTTTTT. It encodes CASSYGRGEAGELFF.

The chain uses TRBV10-3 and TRBJ2-1; 8 bases are shared with TRBD2. This CDR3 has 18 residues. The V gene end was trimmed by 0 bases and the J gene end by 6 bases; junction bases not matched to a gene: 13. CDR1 is ENHRY, CDR2 SYGVKD, per germline. In nucleotides, the CDR3 is TGTGCCATCAGTGAGTCCTTGGCGGGGGGCCCGAAGGCCAATGAGCAGTTCTTC. Its translation is CAISESLAGGPKANEQFF.

In DNA form, the CDR3 reads TGTGCCAGCCTGACCCTAGGAGGATCGAAGAAAGAGACCCAGTACTTC. Its protein is CASLTLGGSKKETQYF. The V call is TRBV5-8, the J call TRBJ2-5; D is possibly TRBD2 (5 bases). V lost 7 bases and J lost 3, with 22 bases in between. The CDR3 is 16 amino acids. The V gene's germline CDR1 is SGHTS and CDR2 YDEGEE.

J is TRBJ2-7 and V is TRBV2; D possibly corresponds to TRBD1 (6 bases). Trimming took 4 bases from V and 13 from J, leaving 14 bases between them. The CDR3 loop spans 11 amino acids. Germline V gives CDR1 SNHLY, CDR2 FYNNEI. CDR3 in DNA: TGTGCCAGCAGTGTAGGGGGACGCACTTACTTC. This gives the protein CASSVGGRTYF.

The rearrangement uses TRBV19 and TRBJ1-6; possibly TRBD1 for D (6 bases). The CDR3 extends over 15 amino acids. Trimming left V 5 bases short and J 9 bases short, with 17 bases between. The germline V gene has CDR1 LNHDA and CDR2 SQIVND (reference sequence). In nucleotides, the CDR3 is TGTGCCAGTAGTGACACAGGGAGTGACGGTTCACCCCTCCACTTT. Its protein is CASSDTGSDGSPLHF.

The chain links TRBV7-9 to TRBJ2-3, with 9 bases that match TRBD1. With 4 bases clipped from V and 7 bases from J, the junction kept 12 bases outside the gene matches. Germline assignment: CDR1 SEHNR and CDR2 FQNEAQ (reference sequence). The CDR3 has 16 amino acids. DNA for the CDR3: TGTGCCAGCAGCTCCCGACAGGGGGGGGTAGGGAATACGCAGTATTTT. Protein sequence: CASSSRQGGVGNTQYF.

The chain has TRBV2 and TRBJ1-2; D may be TRBD1 (5 bases). From germline, CDR1 is SNHLY and CDR2 FYNNEI. Between the trimmed V and J ends, which lost 4 bases and 1 base, there was a span of 10 bases. This CDR3 has 14 residues. The CDR3 is CASSAEQDNYGYTF. The CDR3 nucleotides are TGTGCCAGCAGTGCGGAACAGGATAACTATGGCTACACCTTC.

This chain joins TRBV5-8 and TRBJ1-5; 7 nucleotides align to TRBD1. J lost 6 bases, V lost 4 bases, and 7 bases had no gene match. Germline-derived CDR1 and CDR2 are SGHTS and YDEGEE. The length of the CDR3 is 14 residues. CDR3 nucleotides: TGTGCCAGCAGCGGGACAGCGAAGGGTCAGCCCCAGCATTTT. As protein: CASSGTAKGQPQHF.

The V gene is TRBV4-3, the J gene TRBJ2-3, with 12 bases that match TRBD2. CDR1 LGHNA and CDR2 YSLEER come from the germline V gene. This CDR3 spans 17 amino acids. V shed 0 bases, J shed 6 bases, and the junction held 7 bases outside the gene matches. The CDR3: CASSQDHLAGGSDTQYF. CDR3 nucleotide sequence: TGCGCCAGCAGCCAAGATCACCTAGCGGGGGGGTCGGATACGCAGTATTTT.

J is TRBJ1-1 and V is TRBV2, with 7 bases identical to TRBD1. Germline values: CDR1 SNHLY, CDR2 FYNNEI. The CDR3 consists of 13 residues. The V and J ends lost 10 bases and 3 bases, in that order; junction bases with no gene match: 8. CDR3 in DNA: TGTGCCATCGCCGACAGGGAGGACACTGAAGCTTTCTTT. This encodes CAIADREDTEAFF.

The chain combines TRBV6-5 with TRBJ1-1; no reliable D call. Germline-derived CDR1 and CDR2 are MNHEY and SVGAGI. Trimming shortened V by 5 bases and J by 2 bases, and 15 bases separated the two germline ends. The CDR3 contains 15 residues. CDR3 amino acids: CASSRDLGPNTEAFF. CDR3 nucleotides: TGTGCCAGCAGTCGAGATTTGGGCCCTAACACTGAAGCTTTCTTT.

CDR3 nucleotides: TGTGCCATCAGTGAGAACCAGGGAATCGATACGCAGTATTTT. This translates into CAISENQGIDTQYF. The chain uses TRBV10-3 and TRBJ2-3, with a possible D match to TRBD1 (5 bases). Germline V gene lookup returns CDR1 ENHRY and CDR2 SYGVKD. Trimming removed 2 bases at V and 6 bases at J, with 12 bases between. The CDR3 has 14 residues.